A single sample gave rise to the 3 T cell receptor beta chains below, sequenced in a study of T-cell memory formation after mild COVID-19. TCRdb ran MiXCR on the 5' RACE reads and lists one entry per CDR3 protein. The sample lists 250,000 to 300,000 distinct CDR3 sequences; roughly 16% were seen once. The sequenced sample was PBMCs or a T cell subset sorted from them (not recorded which). Receptors were obtained from a man between 18 and 29 years old who had mild COVID-19 (a few samples of this study predate the infection). Cell type and time point are not known.

The chain uses TRBV6-2 or TRBV6-3 and TRBJ2-3; D possibly matches TRBD1 or TRBD2 (7 bases each). The CDR3 extends over 12 amino acids. Trimming cost V 11 bases and J 1 base, with 10 bases left between them. In germline, CDR1 is MNHEY, CDR2 SVGEGT. The CDR3, as DNA: TGTGCCGCAGGGGGGGGCACAGATACGCAGTATTTT. Translation: CAAGGGTDTQYF.

This clonotype occurred a few times. The rearrangement uses TRBV7-2 and TRBJ1-4, with 9 nucleotides matching TRBD1. The germline CDR1 and CDR2 sequences are SGHTA and FQGNSA. The CDR3 runs 14 residues. V was clipped by 4 bases and J by 10 bases; unmatched bases: 7. The DNA of the CDR3 is TGTGCCAGCAGCTCCGGTGGGACAGGGAGAAAACTGTTTTTT. Translating it yields CASSSGGTGRKLFF.

This clonotype was seen only a few times. CDR3 bases: TGTGCCAGCAGCCCGCCCGGGACAGGAGAAAACATTCAGTACTTC. It translates to CASSPPGTGENIQYF. This sequence joins TRBV7-9 and TRBJ2-4; the match to TRBD1 covers 8 bases. Germline V gene sequence: CDR1 SEHNR, CDR2 FQNEAQ (reference sequence). V lost 5 bases and J lost 5; bases outside the gene matches: 8. This CDR3 is 15 amino acids long.